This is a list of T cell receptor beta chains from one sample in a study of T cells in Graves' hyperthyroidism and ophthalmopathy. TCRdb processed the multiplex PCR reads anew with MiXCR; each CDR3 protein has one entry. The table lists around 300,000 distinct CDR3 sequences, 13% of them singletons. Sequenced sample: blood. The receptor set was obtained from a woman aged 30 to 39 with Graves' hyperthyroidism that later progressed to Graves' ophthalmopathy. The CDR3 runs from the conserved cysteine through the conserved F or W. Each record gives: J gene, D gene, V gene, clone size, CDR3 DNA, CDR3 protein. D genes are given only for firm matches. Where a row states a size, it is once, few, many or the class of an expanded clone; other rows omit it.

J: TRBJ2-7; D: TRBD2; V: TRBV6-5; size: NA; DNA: TGTGCCAGCAGTTACTCTACCGGGCTAGCGGACTCCTACGAGCAGTACTTC; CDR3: CASSYSTGLADSYEQYF
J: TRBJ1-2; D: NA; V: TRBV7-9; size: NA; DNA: TGTGCCAGCACCTTAGTTGCAGGGCGCCACTATGGCTACACCTTC; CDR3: CASTLVAGRHYGYTF
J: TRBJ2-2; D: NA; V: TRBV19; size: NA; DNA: TGTGCCAGTAGTCACCCCCCCGGGGAGCTGTTTTTT; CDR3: CASSHPPGELFF
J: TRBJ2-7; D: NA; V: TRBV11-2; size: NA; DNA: TGTGCCAGCAGCTTATCGAATCAGCCAACCTACGAGCAGTACTTC; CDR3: CASSLSNQPTYEQYF
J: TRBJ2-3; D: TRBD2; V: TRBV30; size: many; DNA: TGTGCCTGCCGGGACTACAACACAGATACGCAGTATTTT; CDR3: CACRDYNTDTQYF
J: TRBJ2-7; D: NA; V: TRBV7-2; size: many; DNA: TGTGCCAGCAGCTCCCCATCCTCGGGACCCATATCCTCCTACGAGCAGTACTTC; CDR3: CASSSPSSGPISSYEQYF
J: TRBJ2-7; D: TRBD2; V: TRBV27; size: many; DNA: TGTGCCAGCAGTTGGGGGGGTCCGAGCTCCTACGAGCAGTACTTC; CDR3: CASSWGGPSSYEQYF
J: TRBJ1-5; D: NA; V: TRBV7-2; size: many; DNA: TGTGCCAGCAGCTTAGCAGGGGTAAATAGCAATCAGCCCCAGCATTTT; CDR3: CASSLAGVNSNQPQHF
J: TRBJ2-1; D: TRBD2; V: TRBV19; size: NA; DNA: TGTGCCAGTAGGAACCGGGGGGTTGGTGAGCAGTTCTTC; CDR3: CASRNRGVGEQFF
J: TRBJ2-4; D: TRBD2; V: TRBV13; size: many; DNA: TGTGCCAGCAGCACATCCGGACTAGCGGCAAACATTCAGTACTTC; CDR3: CASSTSGLAANIQYF
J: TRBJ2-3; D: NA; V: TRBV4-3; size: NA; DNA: TGCGCCAGCAGCCAAGATTGGGGTGGCTACACGCAGTATTTT; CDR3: CASSQDWGGYTQYF
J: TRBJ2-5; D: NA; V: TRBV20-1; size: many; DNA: TGCAGTGCAACTAAGCAAGAGACCCAGTACTTC; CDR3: CSATKQETQYF